The TCR beta chain described here comes from a study of T-cell reconstitution after alpha-beta-depleted transplantation in children. Study-level findings and limits: Surviving recipient cells, namely T cells and thymic progenitors, were the source of high day-60 TCRbeta diversity in some patients.

Germline V gives CDR1 WSHSY, CDR2 SAAADI. With 6 bases removed from V and 5 bases from J, the gap between germline ends came to 11 bases. This CDR3 has 12 amino acids. Unique molecular identifiers were used in preparing the TCRbeta library. In TCRdb, the PCR reads were re-called with MiXCR into one record per CDR3 protein. The data show some 120,000 distinct CDR3 sequences, 20% to 25% seen once. In this sample, this clonotype turned up a few times. Its antigen remains unidentified. This clonotype was sampled from a male patient aged 2-10 years who had a stem cell transplant for chronic granulomatous disease, so the T cells may come from the graft donor. The specimen was PBMCs, mostly from graft donor cells, collected 180 days after TCRalphabeta/CD19-depleted stem cell transplant. The chain combines TRBV10-2 with TRBJ2-7, with unresolved D. The CDR3 DNA follows: TGCGCCAGCAGGGGGAAGTTGCACGAGCAGTACTTC. It specifies CASRGKLHEQYF.